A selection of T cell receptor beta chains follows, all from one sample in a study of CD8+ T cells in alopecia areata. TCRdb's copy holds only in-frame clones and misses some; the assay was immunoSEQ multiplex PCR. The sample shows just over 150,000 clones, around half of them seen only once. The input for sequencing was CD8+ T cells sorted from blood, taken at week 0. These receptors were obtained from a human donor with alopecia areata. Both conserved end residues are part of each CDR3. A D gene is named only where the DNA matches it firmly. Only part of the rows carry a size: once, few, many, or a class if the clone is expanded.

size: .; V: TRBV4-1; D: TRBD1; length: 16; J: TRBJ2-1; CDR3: CASSQELSSGGHEQFF; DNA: TGCGCCAGCAGCCAAGAATTATCCTCAGGGGGCCATGAGCAGTTCTTC
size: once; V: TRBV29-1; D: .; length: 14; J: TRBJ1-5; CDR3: CSVGAGNLGEPQHF; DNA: TGCAGCGTTGGGGCAGGGAACTTAGGGGAGCCCCAGCATTTT
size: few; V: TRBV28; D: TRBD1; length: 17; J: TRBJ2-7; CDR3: CASSFPPTGTDVYEQYF; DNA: TGTGCCAGCAGTTTCCCCCCAACCGGGACAGACGTCTACGAGCAGTACTTC
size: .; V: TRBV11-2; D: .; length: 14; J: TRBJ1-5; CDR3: CASSLGQFNQPQHF; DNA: TGTGCCAGCAGCCTCGGACAGTTTAATCAGCCCCAGCATTTT
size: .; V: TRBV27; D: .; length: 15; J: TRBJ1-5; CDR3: CASSRDHNSNQPQHF; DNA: TGTGCCAGCAGTCGGGACCATAATAGCAATCAGCCCCAGCATTTT
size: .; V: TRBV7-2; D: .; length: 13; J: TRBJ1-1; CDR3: CASSLLSGATAFF; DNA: TGTGCCAGCAGCTTACTATCGGGCGCTACAGCTTTCTTT
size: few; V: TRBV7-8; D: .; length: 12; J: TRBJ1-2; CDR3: CASSLGGDGYTF; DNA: TGTGCCAGCAGCTTAGGAGGGGATGGCTACACCTTC
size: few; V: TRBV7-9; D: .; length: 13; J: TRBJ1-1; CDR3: CASSLQGNTEAFF; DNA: TGTGCCAGCAGCTTGCAGGGGAACACTGAAGCTTTCTTT
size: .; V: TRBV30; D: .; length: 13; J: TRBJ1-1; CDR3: CAWSGQMNTEAFF; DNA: TGTGCCTGGAGTGGACAGATGAACACTGAAGCTTTCTTT
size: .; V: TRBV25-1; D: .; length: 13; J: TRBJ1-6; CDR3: CASSETVLSPLHF; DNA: TGTGCCAGCAGTGAAACAGTGCTCTCACCCCTCCACTTT
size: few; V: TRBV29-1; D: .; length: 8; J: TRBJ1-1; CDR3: CSVAEAFF; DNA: TGCAGCGTCGCCGAAGCTTTCTTT
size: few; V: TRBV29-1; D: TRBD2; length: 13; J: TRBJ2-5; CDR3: CSALAGRQETQYF; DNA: TGCAGCGCCTTAGCGGGGCGCCAAGAGACCCAGTACTTC
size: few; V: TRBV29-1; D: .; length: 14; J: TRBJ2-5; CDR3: CSVEVAGGHETQYF; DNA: TGCAGCGTTGAAGTAGCTGGTGGGCACGAGACCCAGTACTTC
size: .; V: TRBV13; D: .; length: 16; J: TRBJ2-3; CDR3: CASSLRGSGHTDTQYF; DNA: TGTGCCAGCAGCTTAAGGGGTAGCGGCCACACAGATACGCAGTATTTT
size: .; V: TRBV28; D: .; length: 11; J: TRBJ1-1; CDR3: CASSTHTEAFF; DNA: TGTGCCAGCAGTACCCACACTGAAGCTTTCTTT
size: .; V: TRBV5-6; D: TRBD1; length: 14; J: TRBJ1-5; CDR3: CASSLSGGNQPQHF; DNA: TGTGCCAGCAGCTTGTCAGGGGGTAATCAGCCCCAGCATTTT
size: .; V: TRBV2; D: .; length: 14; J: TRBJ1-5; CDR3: CASEEGQLDQPQHF; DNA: TGTGCCAGCGAAGAAGGCCAGCTAGATCAGCCCCAGCATTTT
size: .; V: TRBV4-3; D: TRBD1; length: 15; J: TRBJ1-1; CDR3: CASSQDSGGRTEAFF; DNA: TGCGCCAGCAGCCAAGATTCAGGGGGGAGGACTGAAGCTTTCTTT
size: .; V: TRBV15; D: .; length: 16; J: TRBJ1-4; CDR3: CATSRDESEGNEKLFF; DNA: TGTGCCACCAGCAGAGATGAGTCGGAAGGTAATGAAAAACTGTTTTTT
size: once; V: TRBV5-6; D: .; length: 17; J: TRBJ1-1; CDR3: CASSLDRDYRMNTEAFF; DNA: TGTGCCAGCAGCTTGGATAGGGACTACCGCATGAACACTGAAGCTTTCTTT
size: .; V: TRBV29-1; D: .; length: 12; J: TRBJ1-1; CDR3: CSVWVGNTEAFF; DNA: TGCAGCGTTTGGGTGGGGAACACTGAAGCTTTCTTT
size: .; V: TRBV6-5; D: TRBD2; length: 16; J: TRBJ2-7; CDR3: CASSYQVGGIPYEQYF; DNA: TGTGCCAGCAGTTACCAGGTCGGGGGGATTCCCTACGAGCAGTACTTC
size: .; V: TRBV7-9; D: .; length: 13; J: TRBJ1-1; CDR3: CASSHQGYDEAFF; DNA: TGTGCCAGCAGCCATCAGGGGTACGATGAAGCTTTCTTT
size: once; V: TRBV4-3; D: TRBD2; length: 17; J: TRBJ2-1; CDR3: CASSQDRSGGARYEQFF; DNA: TGCGCCAGCAGCCAAGATCGTAGCGGGGGGGCCCGATATGAGCAGTTCTTC
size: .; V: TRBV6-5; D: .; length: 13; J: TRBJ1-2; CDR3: CASSYSTGVGYTF; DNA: TGTGCCAGCAGTTACTCGACGGGGGTTGGCTACACCTTC
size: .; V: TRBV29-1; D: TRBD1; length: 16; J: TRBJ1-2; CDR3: CSDYTGQDYGPYGYTF; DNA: TGCAGCGATTATACGGGACAGGACTACGGCCCCTATGGCTACACCTTC
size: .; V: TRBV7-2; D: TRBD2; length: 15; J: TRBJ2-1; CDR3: CASSLVSGGAGEQFF; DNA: TGTGCCAGCAGCTTAGTTAGCGGGGGGGCAGGTGAGCAGTTCTTC
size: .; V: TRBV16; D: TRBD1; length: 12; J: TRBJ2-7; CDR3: CASSVDRDEQYF; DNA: TGTGCCAGCAGCGTGGACAGGGACGAGCAGTACTTC
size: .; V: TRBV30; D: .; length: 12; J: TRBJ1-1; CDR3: CAWRAPGAEAFF; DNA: TGTGCCTGGAGAGCCCCAGGGGCTGAAGCTTTCTTT
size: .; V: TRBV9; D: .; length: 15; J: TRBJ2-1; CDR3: CASSPPGQGGNEQFF; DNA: TGTGCCAGCAGCCCCCCGGGGCAGGGTGGGAATGAGCAGTTCTTC